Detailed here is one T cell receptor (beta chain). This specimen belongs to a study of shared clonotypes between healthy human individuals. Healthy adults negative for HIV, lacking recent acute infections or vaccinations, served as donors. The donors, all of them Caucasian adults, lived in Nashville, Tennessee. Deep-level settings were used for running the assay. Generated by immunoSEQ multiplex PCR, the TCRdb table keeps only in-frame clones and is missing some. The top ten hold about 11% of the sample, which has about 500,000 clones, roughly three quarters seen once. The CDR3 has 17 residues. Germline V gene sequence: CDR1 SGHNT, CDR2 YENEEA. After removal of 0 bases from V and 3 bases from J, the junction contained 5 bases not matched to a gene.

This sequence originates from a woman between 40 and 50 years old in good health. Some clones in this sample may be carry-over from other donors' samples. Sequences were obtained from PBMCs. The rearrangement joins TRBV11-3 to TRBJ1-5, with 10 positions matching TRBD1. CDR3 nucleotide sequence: TGTGCCAGCAGCTTAGATCGGGGACAGGGGTTCAATCAGCCCCAGCATTTT. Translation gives CASSLDRGQGFNQPQHF.